A single sample is the source of the 21 T cell receptor beta chains below, sequenced in a study of cytomegalovirus exposure and HLA in healthy donors (dated by TCRdb to 2017 to 2019). Libraries were built with the immunoSEQ multiplex PCR assay. The multiplex PCR relied on a mix of 60 forward primers for TCR Vbeta segments and 13 reverse primers for TCR Jbeta segments. Sourced from immuneACCESS, this table was stored by TCRdb with only in-frame sequences that have V and J called. A share of the clones is absent; for the studies checked, an unresolved V gene accounts for under half, and the remainder has no known explanation. The sample contains about 150,000 clones, roughly 84% of them found a single time. About 2.1% of the sample rests with the top ten. Sequencing was done on a sample of PBMCs. The receptors derive from a woman younger than 30 in good health and CMV-seronegative.

The V gene is TRBV18, the J gene TRBJ2-6; D ambiguous. The CDR3 sequence is 13 residues long. V lost 2 bases, J lost 4 bases, and 3 bases lay in between. From germline, CDR1 is KGHSH and CDR2 LQKENI. CDR3 protein: CASSPIGANVLTF. CDR3 DNA sequence: TGTGCCAGCTCACCAATAGGGGCCAACGTCCTGACTTTC.

This chain joins TRBV28 and TRBJ2-7; 9 bases are a match to TRBD2. CDR1 is MDHEN and CDR2 is SYDVKM in the germline V gene. V shed 4 bases and J 5 bases; nucleotides not matched to a gene: 18. The CDR3 extends over 18 amino acids. The CDR3 region is CASSSPLLLAGRSHEQYF. CDR3 in DNA: TGTGCCAGCAGTTCCCCACTCCTACTAGCGGGTCGATCCCACGAGCAGTACTTC.

This chain connects TRBV4-2 to TRBJ2-1; tentatively, D is TRBD1 (5 bases). CDR3 length: 17 amino acids. CDR1 and CDR2 (germline): LGHNA, YNFKEQ. V lost 0 bases, J lost 0 bases, and 12 bases lay in between. CDR3 loop: CASSQDGAPGSYNEQFF. The CDR3 bases are TGTGCCAGCAGCCAAGATGGGGCCCCTGGCTCCTACAATGAGCAGTTCTTC.

V gene TRBV5-4 combines with J gene TRBJ2-7; D is unclear. V lost 2 bases, J lost 10 bases, and 16 bases lay in between. The CDR3 runs 13 residues. Per germline, CDR1 SGHNT and CDR2 YYREEE (reference sequence). The CDR3 loop reads CASSFGSQLSQYF. CDR3 DNA sequence: TGTGCCAGCAGCTTCGGATCCCAACTATCCCAGTACTTC. Full variable domain (outside the CDR3, taken from reference TRBV5-4 and TRBJ2-7): ETGVTQSPTHLIKTRGQQVTLRCSSQSGHNTVSWYQQALGQGPQFIFQYYREEENGRGNFPPRFSGLQFPNYSSELNVNALELDDSALYLCASSFGSQLSQYFGPGTRLTVT.

This sequence joins TRBV5-5 and TRBJ2-5, with D possibly being TRBD1 (5 bases). The CDR3 loop spans 16 amino acids. Trimming cost V 0 bases and J 5 bases, with 17 bases left between them. CDR1 and CDR2 from the germline V gene are SGHKS and YYEKEE (reference sequence). Here the CDR3 DNA reads TGTGCCAGCAGCTTGGCGTTGGGGCAGGTAGGGGAGACCCAGTACTTC. Its protein product is CASSLALGQVGETQYF.

This clone was counted ten times or more. The chain has TRBV28 and TRBJ1-1, with TRBD1 identical over 9 bases. Germline V gene sequence: CDR1 MDHEN, CDR2 SYDVKM. The CDR3 runs 15 residues. The V gene end was trimmed by 6 bases and the J gene end by 4 bases; junction bases not matched to a gene: 9. The CDR3 DNA sequence: TGTGCCAGCAGCTACGAAACAGGGGGCGGCACTGAAGCTTTCTTT. Its translation is CASSYETGGGTEAFF. Together with reference TRBV28 and TRBJ1-1, the CDR3 gives the full variable domain: DVKVTQSSRYLVKRTGEKVFLECVQDMDHENMFWYRQDPGLGLRLIYFSYDVKMKEKGDIPEGYSVSREKKERFSLILESASTNQTSMYLCASSYETGGGTEAFFGQGTRLTVV.

The chain joins TRBV27 to TRBJ2-5; D is possibly TRBD1 (6 bases). The end of the DNA aligns better with TRBJ2-7, so the J call may be wrong. CDR1 and CDR2 from the germline V gene are MNHEY and SMNVEV (reference sequence). The length of the CDR3 is 14 residues. The CDR3 sequence is CASSEDRIAYEQYF. The CDR3 bases are TGTGCCAGCAGTGAAGACAGGATCGCTTACGAGCAGTACTTC.

V gene TRBV21-1 combines with J gene TRBJ1-1. TRBV21-1 is flagged as a pseudogene. The CDR3 totals 11 residues. CDR3 amino acids: CASRRKTEAFF. The CDR3 bases are TGTGCCAGCAGGAGAAAAACTGAAGCTTTCTTT.

The chain carries TRBV10-3 and TRBJ1-5; D is possibly TRBD1 (5 bases). V was pared by 3 bases and J by 4 bases, with 10 bases between. Germline V gene sequence: CDR1 ENHRY, CDR2 SYGVKD. CDR3 length: 14 amino acids. Here the CDR3 reads CAISETGGNQPQHF. Here the CDR3 DNA reads TGTGCCATCAGTGAAACGGGGGGGAATCAGCCCCAGCATTTT.

The rearrangement links TRBV9 to TRBJ2-7; 12 bases align to TRBD1. J gave up 7 bases and V 4 bases, and 9 bases lay outside the gene matches. Germline values: CDR1 SGDLS, CDR2 YYNGEE. The CDR3 runs 15 residues. CDR3 coding DNA: TGTGCCAGCAGCCCCTGGGACAGGGGGCTCTGGGAGCAGTACTTC. Translated, it gives CASSPWDRGLWEQYF. Full variable domain (rest looked up from reference TRBV9 and TRBJ2-7): DSGVTQTPKHLITATGQRVTLRCSPRSGDLSVYWYQQSLDQGLQFLIQYYNGEERAKGNILERFSAQQFPDLHSELNLSSLELGDSALYFCASSPWDRGLWEQYFGPGTRLTVT.

The chain joins TRBV27 to TRBJ1-2; no reliable D call. CDR3 length equals 15 residues. CDR1 is MNHEY and CDR2 is SMNVEV in the germline V gene (reference sequence). V dropped 5 bases and J dropped 0 bases, with 13 bases sitting between them. In DNA form, the CDR3 reads TGTGCCAGCAGTAATACGGGAGTCTCTAACTATGGCTACACCTTC. Amino acid sequence: CASSNTGVSNYGYTF.

The chain is built from TRBV25-1 and TRBJ2-2; tentative D call: TRBD1 (6 bases). The CDR3 is 16 residues long. CDR1 is MGHDK, CDR2 SYGVNS, per germline. With 6 bases removed from V and 1 base from J, the gap between germline ends came to 15 bases. As DNA, the CDR3 is TGTGCCAGCAGGGCCCCCGGGACACTGAACACCGGGGAGCTGTTTTTT. This encodes CASRAPGTLNTGELFF.

The V gene is TRBV7-8, the J gene TRBJ2-7; D is perhaps TRBD2 (5 bases). Germline V lookup: CDR1 SGHVS, CDR2 FQNEAQ. V was cut by 3 bases and J by 6 bases, with 9 bases left in between. This CDR3 spans 12 amino acids. CDR3 DNA: TGTGCCAGCAGCTTTCGTCGGGGCGAGCAGTACTTC. This codes for CASSFRRGEQYF.

Worth noting for this clone: Other DNA sequences in this sample translate to the same CDR3. The gene calls are TRBV6-5 and TRBJ2-5; TRBD2 aligns across 10 bases. This CDR3 has 15 amino acids. V lost 6 bases and J lost 4; bases outside the gene matches: 8. Germline V gives CDR1 MNHEY, CDR2 SVGAGI. The CDR3, as DNA: TGTGCCAGCAGCTCCCTAACTAGCGGGGCAGAGACCCAGTACTTC. Translation gives CASSSLTSGAETQYF.

The chain is built from TRBV30 and TRBJ2-2, with TRBD1 matching 9 bases. CDR3 length: 16 amino acids. Germline lookup yields CDR1 GTSNPN and CDR2 SVGIG (reference sequence). V trimming: 0 bases; J trimming: 4 bases; junction bases outside the gene matches: 6. The chain's CDR3 is CAWSVGRTGATGELFF. CDR3 coding DNA: TGTGCCTGGAGTGTGGGGAGGACAGGGGCCACCGGGGAGCTGTTTTTT.

This chain uses TRBV28 with TRBJ2-7, with D unresolved. This CDR3 has 11 amino acids. Trimming removed 3 bases from V and 5 bases from J, with 5 bases in between. In germline, CDR1 is MDHEN, CDR2 SYDVKM. This CDR3 is CASSFIDEQYF. The CDR3 DNA reads TGTGCCAGCAGTTTTATAGACGAGCAGTACTTC.

The chain employs TRBV5-1 and TRBJ2-5; a weak D match, TRBD1 (5 bases). The J call may be in error: the DNA end matches TRBJ2-7 better. Germline assignment: CDR1 SGHRS and CDR2 YFSETQ. There are 13 residues in the CDR3. This chain's CDR3 is CASSKGSSYEQYF. The CDR3, as DNA: TGCGCCAGCAGCAAGGGGTCTTCCTACGAGCAGTACTTC.

This chain links TRBV5-1 with TRBJ1-5, with TRBD1 identical over 8 bases. CDR3 length: 15 amino acids. Germline-derived CDR1 and CDR2 are SGHRS and YFSETQ. With V trimmed by 4 bases and J by 5 bases, 8 bases remained unmatched. This CDR3 is CASSVTGAGDQPQHF. The CDR3 bases are TGCGCCAGCAGCGTGACAGGGGCGGGAGATCAGCCCCAGCATTTT.

The V and J genes are TRBV18 and TRBJ2-2, with TRBD1 matching over 7 bases. V lost 3 bases and J lost 2; bases outside the gene matches: 3. The V gene's germline CDR1 is KGHSH and CDR2 LQKENI. The CDR3 is made up of 15 amino acids. DNA for the CDR3: TGTGCCAGCTCACCCTGGACAGGAAACACCGGGGAGCTGTTTTTT. It encodes CASSPWTGNTGELFF.

V usage is TRBV6-6 and J usage is TRBJ1-2; 8 bases agree with TRBD1. Germline values: CDR1 MNHNY, CDR2 SVGAGI (reference sequence). The trim removed 6 bases at V and 6 bases at J, leaving 12 bases unmatched. This CDR3 has 15 amino acids. CDR3 in amino acids: CASSSPRTGPDGYTF. The CDR3 bases are TGTGCCAGCAGCTCACCCCGGACAGGGCCAGATGGCTACACCTTC.

V usage is TRBV5-1 and J usage is TRBJ2-1; unclear D gene. This CDR3 is 14 amino acids long. The germline CDR1 and CDR2 sequences are SGHRS and YFSETQ. Trimming shortened V by 0 bases and J by 5 bases, and 9 bases separated the two germline ends. As DNA, the CDR3 is TGCGCCAGCAGCTTGGCCCAGGTAGACAATGAGCAGTTCTTC. It translates to CASSLAQVDNEQFF.